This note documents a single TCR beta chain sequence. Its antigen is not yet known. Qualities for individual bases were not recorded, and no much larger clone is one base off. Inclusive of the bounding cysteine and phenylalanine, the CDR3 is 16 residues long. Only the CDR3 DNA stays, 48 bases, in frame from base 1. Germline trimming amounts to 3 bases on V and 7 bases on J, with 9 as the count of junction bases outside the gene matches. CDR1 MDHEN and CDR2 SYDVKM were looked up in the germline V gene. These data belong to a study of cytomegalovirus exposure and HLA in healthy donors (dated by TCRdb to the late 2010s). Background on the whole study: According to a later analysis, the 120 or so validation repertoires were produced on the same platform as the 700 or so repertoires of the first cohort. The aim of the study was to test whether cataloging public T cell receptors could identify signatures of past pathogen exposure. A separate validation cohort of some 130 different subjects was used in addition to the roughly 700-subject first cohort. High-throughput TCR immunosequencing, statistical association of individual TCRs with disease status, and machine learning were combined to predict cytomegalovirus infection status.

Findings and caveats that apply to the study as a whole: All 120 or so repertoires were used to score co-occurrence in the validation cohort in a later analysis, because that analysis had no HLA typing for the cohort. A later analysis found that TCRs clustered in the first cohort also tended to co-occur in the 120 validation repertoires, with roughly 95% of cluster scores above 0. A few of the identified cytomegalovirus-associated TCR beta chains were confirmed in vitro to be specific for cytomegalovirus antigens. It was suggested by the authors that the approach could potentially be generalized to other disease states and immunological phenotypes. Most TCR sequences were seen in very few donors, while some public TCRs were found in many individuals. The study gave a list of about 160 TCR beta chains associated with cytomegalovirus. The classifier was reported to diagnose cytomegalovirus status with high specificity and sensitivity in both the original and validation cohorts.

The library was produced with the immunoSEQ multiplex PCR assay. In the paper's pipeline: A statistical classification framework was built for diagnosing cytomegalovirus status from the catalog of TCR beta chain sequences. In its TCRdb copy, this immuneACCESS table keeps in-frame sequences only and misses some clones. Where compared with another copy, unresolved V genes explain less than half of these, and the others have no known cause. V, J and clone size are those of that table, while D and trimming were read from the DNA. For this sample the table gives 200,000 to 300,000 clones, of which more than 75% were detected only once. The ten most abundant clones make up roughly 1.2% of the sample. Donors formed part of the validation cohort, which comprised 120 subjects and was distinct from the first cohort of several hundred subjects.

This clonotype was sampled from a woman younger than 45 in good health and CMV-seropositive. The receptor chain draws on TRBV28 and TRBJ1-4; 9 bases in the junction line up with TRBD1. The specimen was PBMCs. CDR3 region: CASSFVGQGFGEKLFF. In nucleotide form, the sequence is TGTGCCAGCAGTTTTGTGGGACAGGGATTCGGTGAAAAACTGTTTTTT.